Listed below are T cell receptor beta chains from one sample, sequenced in a study of regulatory T cells in long-lasting Graves disease. TCRdb re-derived calls from the multiplex PCR reads in MiXCR, one entry per CDR3 protein. Of roughly 560,000 distinct CDR3 sequences listed, about 16% are singletons. This sample also belongs to another study, concerning T cells in Graves' hyperthyroidism and ophthalmopathy.

Here the sequenced sample was peripheral blood mononuclear cells (PBMCs), taken at new diagnosis, from a patient treated with antithyroid drugs. The receptors derive from a woman aged 35-65 years with Graves disease. Both conserved end residues are part of each CDR3. Each record gives: J gene, clone size, V gene, D gene, CDR3 DNA, CDR3 protein. A D gene is named only where the DNA matches it firmly. For some rows the clone size is stated as once, few or many, or as a class when expanded; others skip it.

J: TRBJ1-1
size: many
V: TRBV14
D: .
DNA: TGTGCCAGCAGCCAAGAACTTTTGACCACTGAAGCTTTCTTT
CDR3: CASSQELLTTEAFF

J: TRBJ2-7
size: many
V: TRBV7-9
D: .
DNA: TGTGCCAGCAGCCCAGGTACAGACGAGCAGTACTTC
CDR3: CASSPGTDEQYF

J: TRBJ1-1
size: many
V: TRBV6-1
D: .
DNA: TGTGCCAGCACCGGCACGGGACGAGGCTTGAACACTGAAGCTTTCTTT
CDR3: CASTGTGRGLNTEAFF

J: TRBJ2-7
size: .
V: TRBV18
D: .
DNA: TGTGCCAGCTCACCCCTTAACTGGGCAGAGAGAGCCTACGAGCAGTACTTC
CDR3: CASSPLNWAERAYEQYF

J: TRBJ2-7
size: many
V: TRBV3-1
D: .
DNA: TGTGCCAGCAGCCAAGGTCACGGGACGCCCTACTTC
CDR3: CASSQGHGTPYF

J: TRBJ1-5
size: many
V: TRBV12-3/TRBV12-4
D: .
DNA: TGTGCCAGCAGTTTGGACACGACTCAGCCCCAGCATTTT
CDR3: CASSLDTTQPQHF

J: TRBJ1-1
size: many
V: TRBV20-1
D: TRBD1
DNA: TGCAGTGCTAGAGGCTTAGGACAGGGCACTGAAGCTTTCTTT
CDR3: CSARGLGQGTEAFF

J: TRBJ2-3
size: many
V: TRBV6-2/TRBV6-3
D: .
DNA: TGTGCCAGCAGTGAATCGGGGATATCAGATACGCAGTATTTT
CDR3: CASSESGISDTQYF

J: TRBJ2-1
size: few
V: TRBV20-1
D: .
DNA: TGCAGTGCTGGGGGATTGGGGGGCTGGTTCTTC
CDR3: CSAGGLGGWFF

J: TRBJ1-1
size: .
V: TRBV20-1
D: .
DNA: TGCAGTGCTCAAATGAGGGGGGTGAACACTGAAGCTTTCTTT
CDR3: CSAQMRGVNTEAFF

J: TRBJ1-4
size: many
V: TRBV7-8
D: .
DNA: TGTGCCAGCAGCTTAGACCTCTCCGGAGGGGAAAAACTGTTTTTT
CDR3: CASSLDLSGGEKLFF

J: TRBJ1-2
size: many
V: TRBV12-3/TRBV12-4
D: .
DNA: TGTGCCAGCATATCCACGACAGTGCGCGGCTACACCTTC
CDR3: CASISTTVRGYTF

J: TRBJ2-7
size: .
V: TRBV20-1
D: .
DNA: TGCAGTGCCTGGAGTAGCGGAAAATACGAGCAGTACTTC
CDR3: CSAWSSGKYEQYF

J: TRBJ1-5
size: few
V: TRBV19
D: .
DNA: TGTGCCAGTAGCTTACGGGCAGGGCCCTTGAGCAATCAGCCCCAGCATTTT
CDR3: CASSLRAGPLSNQPQHF

J: TRBJ2-3
size: .
V: TRBV12-3/TRBV12-4
D: TRBD2
DNA: TGTGCCAGCAGCGGGACTAGCGGGGGTTTGGATACGCAGTATTTT
CDR3: CASSGTSGGLDTQYF

J: TRBJ2-5
size: once
V: TRBV2
D: TRBD1
DNA: TGTGCCAGCAGAGCCGGGACAGGGCTTGAGACCCAGTACTTC
CDR3: CASRAGTGLETQYF

J: TRBJ2-7
size: many
V: TRBV10-3
D: TRBD2
DNA: TGTGCCATCTCCCCGGGACTAGCCTCCTACGAGCAGTACTTC
CDR3: CAISPGLASYEQYF

J: TRBJ1-2
size: .
V: TRBV29-1
D: .
DNA: TGCAGCGCCTCACAGGGTTATGGCTACACCTTC
CDR3: CSASQGYGYTF

J: TRBJ2-7
size: .
V: TRBV6-2/TRBV6-3
D: TRBD1
DNA: TGTGCCAGCAGTTTGCACAGGGGGTCGCCCTACGAGCAGTACTTC
CDR3: CASSLHRGSPYEQYF

J: TRBJ2-1
size: many
V: TRBV2
D: TRBD2
DNA: TGTGCCAGCAAGGGACTAGGGTCCATCGATGAGCAGTTCTTC
CDR3: CASKGLGSIDEQFF

J: TRBJ2-1
size: .
V: TRBV9
D: .
DNA: TGTGCCAGCAGCGTAGAACATTGGAATGAGCAGTTCTTC
CDR3: CASSVEHWNEQFF

J: TRBJ2-3
size: many
V: TRBV20-1
D: .
DNA: TGCAGTGCTAATAAGGGGCCCGACGCAGATACGCAGTATTTT
CDR3: CSANKGPDADTQYF